This T cell receptor (beta chain) originates from a study of OX40 agonist ivuxolimab in advanced cancers. Across the study: Patients were treated with ivuxolimab, an agonistic anti-OX40 (CD134) antibody. Males comprised around 78% of the group, whose mean age was approximately 60 years (range roughly 20 to 85).

In this sample, this clone turned up a few times. The antigen remains unidentified. The study sampled blood at baseline, cycle 4 day 1, and cycle 7 day 1. Libraries were prepared by immunoSEQ multiplex PCR; TCRdb keeps only in-frame clonotypes and omits some of them. The data hold more than 50,000 clones, with roughly 80% observed a single time. General observations from the study: Some nonresponders likewise displayed low normalized T-cell clonal expansion.

V dropped 4 bases and J dropped 5; count of bases not matched to a gene: 0. This CDR3 is 11 amino acids long. CDR1 and CDR2 (germline): SQVTM, ANQGSEA. This receptor was taken from an adult with an advanced solid tumor such as melanoma, head and neck, liver or kidney cancer. The chain uses TRBV29-1 and TRBJ1-2; TRBD1 matches at 8 bases. This material consisted of CD4+ or CD8+ T cells sorted from blood, taken in a trial of the OX40 agonist ivuxolimab. This CDR3 is CSVGTGYGYTF. The CDR3 region has the DNA TGCAGCGTTGGGACAGGGTATGGCTACACCTTC.